This T cell receptor beta chain appears in the sequencing data of a study of blood T cell repertoires in COVID-19. At the level of the study: Sources were T cells, B-cell-depleted T cells, or PBMCs; the material itself was cDNA or gDNA.

Germline lookup yields CDR1 KGHDR and CDR2 SFDVKD. The CDR3 has 14 amino acids. The V gene end was trimmed by 3 bases and the J gene end by 7 bases; junction bases not matched to a gene: 7. Under the authors' procedure: Estimation of nucleated cell counts relied on the amplification of reference gene primers. TCRdb keeps only in-frame clones here, not all; method: immunoSEQ multiplex PCR. For V, J and clone size, that table is used; D and trimming come from the DNA. Among hundreds of thousands of clones listed, approximately 90% were seen once. The clonotype originates from a woman younger than 35 with acute or convalescent COVID-19. This rearrangement joins TRBV24-1 to TRBJ1-2, with 7 bases aligning to TRBD1. Sequencing was done on a sample of peripheral blood. CDR3 nucleotides: TGTGCCACCAGTGATCTGGAGGGGGCGGCTGGCTACACCTTC. Translating gives CATSDLEGAAGYTF.